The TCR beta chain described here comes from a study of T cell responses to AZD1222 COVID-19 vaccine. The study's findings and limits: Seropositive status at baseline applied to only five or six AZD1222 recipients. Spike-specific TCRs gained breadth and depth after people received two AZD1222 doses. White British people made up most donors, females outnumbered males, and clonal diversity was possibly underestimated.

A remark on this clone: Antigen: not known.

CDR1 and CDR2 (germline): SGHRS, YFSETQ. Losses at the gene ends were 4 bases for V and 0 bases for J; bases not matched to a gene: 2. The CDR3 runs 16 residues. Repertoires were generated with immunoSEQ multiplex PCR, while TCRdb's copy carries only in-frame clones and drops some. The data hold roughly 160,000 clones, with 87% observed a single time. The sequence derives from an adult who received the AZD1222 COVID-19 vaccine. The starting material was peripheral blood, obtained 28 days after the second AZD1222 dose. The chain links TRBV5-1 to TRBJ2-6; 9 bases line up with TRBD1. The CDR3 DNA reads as TGCGCCAGCAGCGCGGGACAGGGCTCTGGGGCCAACGTCCTGACTTTC. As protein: CASSAGQGSGANVLTF.